These 7 T cell receptor beta chains came from one sample sequenced in a study of low-dose radiotherapy and immunotherapy resistance in tumors. With TRAV- and TRBV-specific primers, first-strand cDNA was made, covering the alpha and beta chains. TCR amplification used about 18 PCR cycles, a constant-region primer and a V-primer adapter. A single record per CDR3 protein comes from TCRdb applying MiXCR to the reads. In the table there are around 80,000 distinct CDR3 sequences, under 20% of which are singletons. Stated time point: after trial treatment. Treatment meaning: LDRT plus nivolumab, ipilimumab, low-dose cyclophosphamide and aspirin (RACIN trial). The starting material was PBMCs, obtained after low-dose radiotherapy plus immunotherapy. The receptor source for this set is a male donor with prostate cancer.

At least ten counts were recorded for this clonotype. J is TRBJ2-1 and V is TRBV20-1; D is possibly TRBD2 (5 bases). The CDR3 is 15 residues long. Germline V gives CDR1 DFQATT, CDR2 SNEGSKA (reference sequence). Trimming cost V 0 bases and J 6 bases, with 15 bases left between them. The CDR3 nucleotides are TGCAGTGCTAGAGATCCTCGGACTTCACGCAATGAGCAGTTCTTC. It codes for CSARDPRTSRNEQFF.

This clonotype was recorded many times. CDR3 protein: CSAERGHDTGELFF. The CDR3 DNA reads as TGCAGCGCCGAGCGGGGACATGACACCGGGGAGCTGTTTTTT. The V call is TRBV29-1, the J call TRBJ2-2; the D gene is possibly TRBD2 (7 bases). In germline, CDR1 is SQVTM, CDR2 ANQGSEA. The CDR3 has 14 amino acids. Trimming took off 7 bases at V and 3 bases at J, with 15 bases between the two ends.

The rearrangement joins TRBV9 to TRBJ2-7; 9 bases fit TRBD2. Germline CDR1 reads SGDLS; CDR2 reads YYNGEE. V gave up 0 bases and J gave up 5 bases; unmatched junction bases: 9. The CDR3 consists of 16 residues. As DNA, the CDR3 is TGTGCCAGCAGCGTAGATTCGGCTAGCGGGGAGGACGAGCAGTACTTC. This sequence encodes CASSVDSASGEDEQYF.

With regard to this clonotype: Only one base separates this from a far larger clonotype, so it likely reflects a read error. The chain has TRBV28 and TRBJ2-7, with D perhaps assigned TRBD1 or TRBD2 (5 bases each). The J call is uncertain, as TRBJ2-5 better fits the DNA end. Germline CDR1 MDHEN, CDR2 SYDVKM. There are 13 residues in the CDR3. CDR3 nucleotides: TGTGCCAGCAGCGGGGCGGGCGAAGAGACCCAGTACTTC. Its translation: CASSGAGEETQYF.

This clonotype was detected a few times. This sequence joins TRBV18 and TRBJ2-3; 7 bases align to TRBD2. This CDR3 is built from 17 residues. Losses at the gene ends were 0 bases for V and 3 bases for J; bases not matched to a gene: 9. The germline CDR1 and CDR2 sequences are KGHSH and LQKENI. CDR3 coding DNA: TGTGCCAGCTCACCACCGTGGAGGGAGGGCCCGACAGATACGCAGTATTTT. Protein: CASSPPWREGPTDTQYF.

This clonotype was counted many times. The genes are TRBV29-1 and TRBJ1-2; 8 positions match TRBD1. The germline V gene has CDR1 SQVTM and CDR2 ANQGSEA. V lost 4 bases and J lost 6; bases outside the gene matches: 16. The CDR3 is 16 residues long. The CDR3 nucleotides are TGCAGCGTTGTTCACCCAGGGGGCCAGGGGTCGAATGGCTACACCTTC. Its translation is CSVVHPGGQGSNGYTF.

This clonotype was seen many times. CDR3 sequence: CASSFSGDFPSSYEQYF. As DNA, the CDR3 is TGTGCCAGCAGTTTCTCGGGGGACTTTCCGAGCTCCTACGAGCAGTACTTC. V is TRBV27 and J is TRBJ2-7, with D possibly being TRBD2 (6 bases). Germline V CDR1 and CDR2: MNHEY, SMNVEV (reference sequence). The length of the CDR3 is 17 residues. Trimming left V 3 bases short and J 0 bases short, with 18 bases between.